This TCR beta chain was documented in a study of PD-L1 blockade in urothelial cancer. The time point was: pretreatment peripheral blood. Trimming at V came to 3 bases and at J to 5 bases, leaving 5 bases not matched to a gene. The CDR3 length is 14 residues. Germline CDR1 is SGHAT and CDR2 is FQNNGV. Only in-frame clones appear in the TCRdb table, and some are missing; sequencing was by immunoSEQ multiplex PCR. The sample consists of under 95,000 clones, 80% to 85% of them appearing once. This sample comprised PBMCs, obtained around atezolizumab (anti-PD-L1) treatment. The receptor's source is a woman aged 70-85 years with urothelial cancer. The rearrangement uses TRBV11-2 and TRBJ2-7, with TRBD2 matching 9 bases. The CDR3 here is CASSFAGGPNEQYF. The CDR3 DNA reads TGTGCCAGCAGCTTCGCGGGAGGGCCGAACGAGCAGTACTTC.